This TCR beta chain was recovered during a study of T cell changes during pregnancy in multiple sclerosis. The CDR3 contains 15 residues. The germline V gene has CDR1 SGHRS and CDR2 YFSETQ. V lost 1 base and J lost 3; bases outside the gene matches: 2. Sequenced by immunoSEQ multiplex PCR; TCRdb stores in-frame clones only, minus some. Among roughly 80,000 clones listed, around 90% were seen once. This chain uses TRBV5-1 with TRBJ2-3, with 10 nucleotides matching TRBD2. Sequenced here: peripheral blood, sampled before pregnancy. This TCR derives from a female donor with multiple sclerosis, enrolled in a pregnancy study. This chain's CDR3 is CASSLFSGGTDTQYF. The DNA for the CDR3 is TGCGCCAGCAGCTTGTTTAGCGGGGGGACAGATACGCAGTATTTT.